The rows below give T cell receptor beta chains drawn from one sample of a study of blood T cell repertoires in COVID-19. Here immunoSEQ multiplex PCR was the method, and the copy in TCRdb shows in-frame clones only, minus some. In the table there are 130,000 or so clones, approximately 90% of which are singletons. The sequenced sample consisted of peripheral blood. The receptors here all came from a man between 60 and 75 years old with COVID-19, enrolled during active disease. The CDR3 runs from the conserved cysteine through the conserved F or W. Each record gives: CDR3 DNA, CDR3 protein, V gene, clone size, D gene, J gene. D genes are given only for firm matches. The listing skips clone size in some rows; elsewhere it reads once, few, many or a size class.

DNA: TGTGCCATCACGCCGGTGAAGAACACTGAAGCTTTCTTT
CDR3: CAITPVKNTEAFF
V: TRBV10-3
size: few
D: .
J: TRBJ1-1

DNA: TGTGCCAGCAGTCAGCGACAGGGGGCAGGTACCGGGGAGCTGTTTTTT
CDR3: CASSQRQGAGTGELFF
V: TRBV6-2/TRBV6-3
size: .
D: TRBD1
J: TRBJ2-2

DNA: TGTGCCAGCAGCTTAGGACAGGGGCGTCATGAGAACACTGAAGCTTTCTTT
CDR3: CASSLGQGRHENTEAFF
V: TRBV7-9
size: .
D: TRBD1
J: TRBJ1-1

DNA: TGTGCCAGCAGCTTAGGTGCGGAGTTGTGGGAGCAGTACTTC
CDR3: CASSLGAELWEQYF
V: TRBV11-2
size: .
D: .
J: TRBJ2-7

DNA: TGTGCCATCAGTGACAGGGGAGGCAATCAGCCCCAGCATTTT
CDR3: CAISDRGGNQPQHF
V: TRBV10-3
size: .
D: .
J: TRBJ1-5

DNA: TGCGCCAGCAGCTCCGGACAGGGGTCCTACAATGAGCAGTTCTTC
CDR3: CASSSGQGSYNEQFF
V: TRBV5-1
size: .
D: TRBD1
J: TRBJ2-1

DNA: TGTGCCACCAGTGAACTTACGACAGGCAACAATGAGCAGTTCTTC
CDR3: CATSELTTGNNEQFF
V: TRBV24-1
size: .
D: .
J: TRBJ2-1

DNA: TGTGCCAGCACTTTAATGGGCGAGACCCAGTACTTC
CDR3: CASTLMGETQYF
V: TRBV6-5
size: .
D: .
J: TRBJ2-5

DNA: TGTGCCAGCAGTTTACAAGAGACCGGGGAGCTGTTTTTT
CDR3: CASSLQETGELFF
V: TRBV28
size: .
D: .
J: TRBJ2-2

DNA: TGTGCCAGCAGTTCGACAGGGAGCGATACGCAGTATTTT
CDR3: CASSSTGSDTQYF
V: TRBV28
size: .
D: TRBD1
J: TRBJ2-3

DNA: TGTGCCAGCACCGCGCCGGGGGGGTGGGTGACTGAAGCTTTCTTT
CDR3: CASTAPGGWVTEAFF
V: TRBV7-9
size: .
D: .
J: TRBJ1-1

DNA: TGTGCCAGCAGCCCTAGGCGACGACAGGGGCCTAGCAATCAGCCCCAGCATTTT
CDR3: CASSPRRRQGPSNQPQHF
V: TRBV7-2
size: .
D: TRBD1
J: TRBJ1-5